What follows are 14 T cell receptor beta chains derived from one specimen sequenced in a study of neurological immune-mediated disorders. TCRdb reprocessed the 5' RACE reads via MiXCR and lists one record per CDR3 protein. The sample lists roughly 14,000 distinct CDR3 sequences, under 8% occurring once. Source material: CD8+ T cells from blood. These receptors all come from a middle-aged woman in good health.

In this sample, this clonotype turned up a few times. The gene calls are TRBV12-3 or TRBV12-4 and TRBJ2-7; D could derive from TRBD1 or TRBD2 (5 bases each). CDR3 length equals 12 residues. V was trimmed by 6 bases and J by 7 bases, leaving 13 bases between them. The CDR3 region is CASSPGGFEQYF. The CDR3 DNA reads as TGTGCCAGCAGCCCTGGGGGTTTTGAGCAGTACTTC.

This clonotype was observed many times. The chain uses TRBV5-1 and TRBJ2-1; D not resolved. V shed 5 bases and J shed 14 bases, with 8 bases lying between them. The CDR3 spans 9 residues. Germline V gives CDR1 SGHRS, CDR2 YFSETQ. DNA of the CDR3: TGCGCCAGCAGGAACGAAGAGTTCTTC. It translates to CASRNEEFF.

This clonotype appeared many times. The chain carries TRBV11-2 and TRBJ1-4, with no clear D. Germline-derived CDR1 and CDR2 are SGHAT and FQNNGV. CDR3 size: 11 residues. V lost 3 bases and J 6 bases, leaving 2 bases between the germline ends. The CDR3 DNA sequence: TGTGCCAGCAGCTTCGATGAAAAACTGTTTTTT. As protein: CASSFDEKLFF.

This clonotype was observed at least ten times. The genes are TRBV5-1 and TRBJ1-4, with no clear D. The CDR3 length is 16 residues. Trimming pared 4 bases from V and 2 bases from J, leaving 15 bases between. The germline gives CDR1 SGHRS, CDR2 YFSETQ. The CDR3 spells CASSPVGVATNEKLFF. As DNA, the CDR3 is TGCGCCAGCAGCCCGGTAGGCGTTGCGACTAATGAAAAACTGTTTTTT. Filled out from reference TRBV5-1 and TRBJ1-4, the complete variable domain reads KAGVTQTPRYLIKTRGQQVTLSCSPISGHRSVSWYQQTPGQGLQFLFEYFSETQRNKGNFPGRFSGRQFSNSRSEMNVSTLELGDSALYLCASSPVGVATNEKLFFGSGTQLSVL.

This clonotype occurred many times. The genes are TRBV6-5 and TRBJ2-1, with 10 bases matching TRBD2. This CDR3 region has 17 residues. V was pared by 0 bases and J by 10 bases, with 12 bases of the junction left unmatched. Germline V gene lookup returns CDR1 MNHEY and CDR2 SVGAGI. CDR3 coding DNA: TGTGCCAGCAGTTACTCCCAGCGGGGGGGCGGTGGTTTAGAGCAGTTCTTC. Its translation is CASSYSQRGGGGLEQFF.

Many counts were recorded for this clonotype. The chain is built from TRBV29-1 and TRBJ1-1; unclear D gene. Per germline, CDR1 SQVTM and CDR2 ANQGSEA. The CDR3 length is 13 residues. Trimming removed 4 bases from V and 1 base from J, with 10 bases in between. CDR3 protein: CSVGRAGNTEAFF. CDR3 coding DNA: TGCAGCGTTGGCCGGGCCGGGAACACTGAAGCTTTCTTT.

This clonotype is categorized as medium-sized (0.01 to 0.1%). V is TRBV14 and J is TRBJ2-7; weak D call: TRBD1 (6 bases). The CDR3 sequence is 15 residues long. Trimming took 3 bases from V and 3 from J, leaving 15 bases between them. Per germline, CDR1 SGHDN and CDR2 FVKESK. CDR3 sequence (DNA): TGTGCCAGCAGCCATCTCACACAGGGAATCTACGAGCAGTACTTC. Translation gives CASSHLTQGIYEQYF.

This clonotype was detected many times. The V and J genes are TRBV5-6 and TRBJ1-2; the D gene is possibly TRBD1 (6 bases). The CDR3 is made up of 14 amino acids. Germline CDR1 is SGHDT and CDR2 is YYEEEE. V was pared by 3 bases and J by 4 bases, with 13 bases between. The CDR3 DNA reads TGTGCCAGCAGCTCCGGGACACCAGGCTATGGCTACACCTTC. Its protein is CASSSGTPGYGYTF.

This clonotype occurred many times. The V and J genes are TRBV29-1 and TRBJ1-1, with a tentative D call TRBD1 (5 bases). The CDR3 runs 12 residues. Germline values: CDR1 SQVTM, CDR2 ANQGSEA. V was cut by 4 bases and J by 6 bases, with 12 bases left in between. The chain's CDR3 is CSVVAGGAEAFF. The CDR3 DNA reads TGCAGCGTTGTGGCGGGGGGGGCTGAAGCTTTCTTT.

This clonotype was recorded at least ten times. The chain recombines TRBV25-1 with TRBJ2-1, with D unclear. This CDR3 is 11 amino acids long. Germline lookup yields CDR1 MGHDK and CDR2 SYGVNS. Trimming stripped 4 bases from V and 10 bases from J, with 8 bases between. CDR3 region: CASSAFDEQFF. DNA for the CDR3: TGTGCCAGCAGTGCCTTTGACGAGCAGTTCTTC.

Ten or more counts support this clonotype. V usage is TRBV4-1 and J usage is TRBJ2-1; D may be TRBD2 (5 bases). Trimming cost V 4 bases and J 7 bases, with 8 bases left between them. Germline lookup yields CDR1 MGHRA and CDR2 YSYEKL. The CDR3 has 12 residues. Written as DNA, the CDR3 is TGCGCCAGCAGCCTAACGGGGAATGAGCAGTTCTTC. This gives the protein CASSLTGNEQFF.

This clonotype was counted many times. The rearrangement uses TRBV7-9 and TRBJ1-1, with no clear D. V was trimmed by 1 base and J by 1 base, leaving 7 bases between them. This CDR3 contains 14 residues. The germline CDR1 and CDR2 sequences are SEHNR and FQNEAQ (reference sequence). The CDR3 region has the DNA TGTGCCAGCAGCTTAGTCCTCGGGAACACTGAAGCTTTCTTT. Translation gives CASSLVLGNTEAFF.

This clonotype has a count of ten or more. This chain uses TRBV7-9 with TRBJ2-7, with 9 bases identical to TRBD1. The V and J ends lost 4 bases and 4 bases, in that order; junction bases with no gene match: 8. Germline lookup yields CDR1 SEHNR and CDR2 FQNEAQ (reference sequence). This CDR3 region has 15 residues. DNA for the CDR3: TGTGCCAGCAGCTACCTCGACAGGGGGGATTACGAGCAGTACTTC. It encodes CASSYLDRGDYEQYF.

In its sample, this clonotype ranks as large. The chain couples TRBV7-9 to TRBJ2-3; D unclear. The CDR3 totals 14 residues. The V end was cut by 1 base, the J end by 1 base, with 6 bases between. The germline V gene encodes CDR1 SEHNR and CDR2 FQNEAQ (reference sequence). CDR3 residues: CASSLEAGTDTQYF. CDR3 nucleotide sequence: TGTGCCAGCAGCTTAGAAGCAGGCACAGATACGCAGTATTTT.